The 6 T cell receptor beta chains presented below share a single source sample, sequenced in a study of blood T cells in healthy people across ages. Primers used in a second PCR of about 6 to 11 cycles were a sample-barcoded 5' primer and a J-beta primer mix. TCRdb re-called the 5' RACE reads through MiXCR, storing one row per CDR3 protein. The sample records some 1.8 million distinct CDR3 sequences, approximately 40% being singletons. The specimen was blood. These receptors were obtained from a human donor in good health.

The CDR3, as DNA: TGCGCCAGCAGCCACGGGGGTGGGGGGAGAATATACAATGAGCAGTTCTTC. It encodes CASSHGGGGRIYNEQFF. The chain couples TRBV4-1 to TRBJ2-1, with D perhaps matching TRBD2 (6 bases). The germline CDR1 and CDR2 sequences are MGHRA and YSYEKL. This CDR3 has 17 residues. With 3 bases removed from V and 4 bases from J, the gap between germline ends came to 19 bases.

This clonotype was seen ten or more times. The J gene is TRBJ2-5, the V gene TRBV7-2; 12 bases map to TRBD2. This CDR3 contains 17 residues. J lost 2 bases, V lost 4 bases, and 8 bases had no gene match. Germline CDR1 is SGHTA and CDR2 is FQGNSA. CDR3 loop: CASSYPGLAGFQETQYF. Written as DNA, the CDR3 is TGTGCCAGCAGCTACCCGGGACTAGCGGGCTTTCAAGAGACCCAGTACTTC.

This clonotype occurred a few times. V gene TRBV4-1 combines with J gene TRBJ1-2, with D possibly being TRBD1 (5 bases). The V end lost 1 base, the J end lost 8 bases, and 20 bases lay between the germline ends. There are 16 residues in the CDR3. Germline CDR1 reads MGHRA; CDR2 reads YSYEKL. The CDR3 nucleotides read TGCGCCAGCAGCCAAGTGGTAGGGGATAAGAAGTTGGGCTACACCTTC. Its translation: CASSQVVGDKKLGYTF.

This clonotype was counted only a few times. V is TRBV10-3 and J is TRBJ2-3, with D perhaps TRBD1 (6 bases). Looked up from germline, CDR1 is ENHRY and CDR2 is SYGVKD. V shed 3 bases and J shed 0 bases, with 16 bases lying between them. The CDR3 runs to 17 residues. The CDR3 sequence: CAISDTGRRGSTDTQYF. The CDR3 DNA sequence: TGTGCCATCAGTGATACTGGTCGAAGGGGGAGCACAGATACGCAGTATTTT.

This clonotype was observed once. The CDR3 sequence: CASSPGPPEAFF. For the CDR3, the DNA is TGTGCCAGCAGCCCGGGACCGCCTGAAGCTTTCTTT. This chain uses TRBV5-6 with TRBJ1-1, with D perhaps TRBD1 (5 bases). V dropped 4 bases and J dropped 6 bases, with 10 bases sitting between them. Per germline, CDR1 SGHDT and CDR2 YYEEEE. The CDR3 totals 12 residues.

The J gene is TRBJ1-4, the V gene TRBV20-1; D call uncertain. The CDR3 runs to 14 residues. Germline V gene sequence: CDR1 DFQATT, CDR2 SNEGSKA (reference sequence). Trimming took off 5 bases at V and 0 bases at J, with 10 bases between the two ends. DNA of the CDR3: TGCAGTGCTTTAATCCCCCCAACTAATGAAAAACTGTTTTTT. Protein product: CSALIPPTNEKLFF.